This TCR beta chain was captured in a study of PD-L1 blockade in urothelial cancer. Study-wide context: Males with urothelial cancer arising in the bladder constituted about nine tenths of the roughly 30 patients. After treatment start, blood was analyzed at 3 weeks (second dose) and at 6 weeks. Blood-derived samples held a median roughly 140,000 T cells.

Deletions cut 5 bases from V and 1 base from J, with 6 bases between. Per the germline V gene, CDR1 is ENHRY and CDR2 is SYGVKD. The CDR3 is made up of 12 amino acids. Into every PCR, synthetic TCR analog templates were spiked. Sequencing used immunoSEQ multiplex PCR; TCRdb keeps in-frame clones, though not all of them. The table has about 100,000 clones, roughly nine tenths seen once. This rearrangement joins TRBV10-3 to TRBJ2-7, with D unresolved. The sequence was obtained from a woman aged 80 or over with urothelial cancer. Material: PBMCs, obtained around atezolizumab (anti-PD-L1) treatment. CDR3 in amino acids: CAISQNSYEQYF. CDR3 DNA: TGTGCCATCAGTCAAAATTCCTACGAGCAGTACTTC.